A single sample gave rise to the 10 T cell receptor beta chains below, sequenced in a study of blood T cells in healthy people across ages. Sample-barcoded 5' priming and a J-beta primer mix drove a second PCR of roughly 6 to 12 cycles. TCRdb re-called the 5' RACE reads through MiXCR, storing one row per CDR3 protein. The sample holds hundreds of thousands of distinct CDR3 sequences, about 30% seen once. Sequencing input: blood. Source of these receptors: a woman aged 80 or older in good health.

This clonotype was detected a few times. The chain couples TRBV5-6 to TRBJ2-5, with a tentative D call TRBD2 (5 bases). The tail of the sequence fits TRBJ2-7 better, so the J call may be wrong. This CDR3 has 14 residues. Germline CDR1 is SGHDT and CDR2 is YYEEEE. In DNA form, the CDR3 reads TGTGCCAGCACCGAGGGCGGACTGGGCTACGAGCAGTACTTC. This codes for CASTEGGLGYEQYF.

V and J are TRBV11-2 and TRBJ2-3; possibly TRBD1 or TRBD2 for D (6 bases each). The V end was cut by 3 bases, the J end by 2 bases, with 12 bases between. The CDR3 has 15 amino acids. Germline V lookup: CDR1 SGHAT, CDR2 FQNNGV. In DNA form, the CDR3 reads TGTGCCAGCAGCTTTCTAGGGGGACTCACAGATACGCAGTATTTT. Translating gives CASSFLGGLTDTQYF.

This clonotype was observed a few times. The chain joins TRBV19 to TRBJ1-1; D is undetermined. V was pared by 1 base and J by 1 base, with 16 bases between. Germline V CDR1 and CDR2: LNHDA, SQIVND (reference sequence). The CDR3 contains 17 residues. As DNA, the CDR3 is TGTGCCAGTAGTATAGCGGGGTCGCGGTTGAAGAACACTGAAGCTTTCTTT. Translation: CASSIAGSRLKNTEAFF.

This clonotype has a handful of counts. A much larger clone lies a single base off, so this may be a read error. Written as DNA, the CDR3 is TGTGCCAGCAGCTTTCTAGCGGGAAGCTCCTACAATGAGCAGTACTTC. Its translation is CASSFLAGSSYNEQYF. The chain employs TRBV7-3 and TRBJ2-1; TRBD2 aligns across 9 bases. The J call is in doubt because the DNA end fits TRBJ2-7 better. The length of the CDR3 is 16 residues. The germline gives CDR1 SGHTA, CDR2 FQGTGA.

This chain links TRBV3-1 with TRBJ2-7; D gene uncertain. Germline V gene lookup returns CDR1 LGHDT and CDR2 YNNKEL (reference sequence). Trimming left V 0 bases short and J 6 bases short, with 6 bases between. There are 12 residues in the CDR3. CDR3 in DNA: TGTGCCAGCAGCCAAGATTACCGCGAGCAGTACTTC. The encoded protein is CASSQDYREQYF.

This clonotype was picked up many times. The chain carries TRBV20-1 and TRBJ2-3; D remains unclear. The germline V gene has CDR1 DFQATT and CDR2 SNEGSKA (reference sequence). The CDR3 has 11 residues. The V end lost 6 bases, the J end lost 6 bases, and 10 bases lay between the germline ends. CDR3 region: CSADTGDTQYF. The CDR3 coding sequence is TGCAGTGCCGACACTGGGGATACGCAGTATTTT.

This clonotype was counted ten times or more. The CDR3 sequence is CASSLFSSSTDTQYF. The CDR3 bases are TGTGCCAGCAGTTTATTTAGCAGCAGCACAGATACGCAGTATTTT. The gene calls are TRBV12-3 or TRBV12-4 and TRBJ2-3, with D unclear. Trimming cost V 2 bases and J 0 bases, with 9 bases left between them. CDR3 length: 15 residues.

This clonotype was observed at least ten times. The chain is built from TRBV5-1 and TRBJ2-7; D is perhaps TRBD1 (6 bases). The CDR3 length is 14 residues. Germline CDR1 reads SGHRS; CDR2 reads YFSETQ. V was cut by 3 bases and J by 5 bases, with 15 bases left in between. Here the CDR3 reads CASSWETGTHEQYF. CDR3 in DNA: TGCGCCAGCAGCTGGGAAACAGGGACCCACGAGCAGTACTTC. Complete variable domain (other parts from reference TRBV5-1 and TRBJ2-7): KAGVTQTPRYLIKTRGQQVTLSCSPISGHRSVSWYQQTPGQGLQFLFEYFSETQRNKGNFPGRFSGRQFSNSRSEMNVSTLELGDSALYLCASSWETGTHEQYFGPGTRLTVT.

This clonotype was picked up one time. The CDR3 loop is CASSVQGGGYYGYTF. Written as DNA, the CDR3 is TGTGCCAGCAGTGTGCAGGGCGGGGGGTACTATGGCTACACCTTC. The chain joins TRBV2 to TRBJ1-2; D is perhaps TRBD1 (5 bases). Per germline, CDR1 SNHLY and CDR2 FYNNEI. The CDR3 spans 15 residues. V lost 4 bases and J 3 bases, leaving 15 bases between the germline ends.

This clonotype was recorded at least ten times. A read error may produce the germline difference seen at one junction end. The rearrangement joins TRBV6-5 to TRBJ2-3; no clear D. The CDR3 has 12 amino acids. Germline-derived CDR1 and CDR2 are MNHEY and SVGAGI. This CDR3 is CVSSYGTDTQYF. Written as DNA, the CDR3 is TGTGTCAGCAGTTACGGCACAGATACGCAGTATTTT.